The rows below give T cell receptor beta chains drawn from one sample of a study of T cell responses to AZD1222 COVID-19 vaccine. Sequenced by immunoSEQ multiplex PCR; TCRdb stores in-frame clones only, minus some. The repertoire includes under 85,000 clones, 88% of them detected once, and 11% sits in the top ten. The material sequenced was peripheral blood, taken on day 0 of AZD1222 vaccination. These receptors all stem from an adult in good health. The CDR3 runs from the conserved cysteine through the conserved F or W. A D gene is named only where the DNA matches it firmly. Not every row has a clone size; where given, it reads once, few, many or a size class.

J gene,V gene,clone size,D gene,CDR3 protein,CDR3 DNA
TRBJ2-1,TRBV7-9,NA,NA,CASSLGGGGNEQFF,TGTGCCAGCAGCTTGGGAGGAGGGGGCAATGAGCAGTTCTTC
TRBJ1-2,TRBV29-1,NA,NA,CSVEGQNYGYTF,TGCAGCGTTGAAGGACAGAACTATGGCTACACCTTC
TRBJ2-2,TRBV19,NA,NA,CASSIDPELGNTGELFF,TGTGCCAGTAGTATAGATCCGGAATTGGGGAACACCGGGGAGCTGTTTTTT
TRBJ1-2,TRBV6-1,NA,TRBD1,CASSEDGTAILYGYTF,TGTGCCAGCAGTGAAGATGGGACAGCTATACTCTATGGCTACACCTTC
TRBJ1-5,TRBV28,NA,TRBD1,CASTSDRDQPQHF,TGTGCCAGTACATCAGACAGGGATCAGCCCCAGCATTTT
TRBJ2-1,TRBV11-2,NA,TRBD2,CASSLGGSSYNEQFF,TGTGCCAGCAGCTTAGGCGGGAGTTCCTACAATGAGCAGTTCTTC
TRBJ2-7,TRBV28,once,NA,CASTLGLNPSYEQYF,TGTGCCAGCACCCTCGGACTGAACCCATCCTACGAGCAGTACTTC
TRBJ2-2,TRBV7-6,NA,NA,CASSTKPGPTITGELFF,TGTGCCAGCAGCACGAAACCGGGGCCCACAATCACCGGGGAGCTGTTTTTT
TRBJ1-2,TRBV6-5,NA,TRBD1,CASSLRQGANYGYTF,TGTGCCAGCAGCCTAAGACAGGGGGCTAACTATGGCTACACCTTC
TRBJ2-1,TRBV2,NA,NA,CASSLLGQGLNNEQFF,TGTGCCAGCAGTCTCCTAGGTCAGGGGTTGAACAATGAGCAGTTCTTC
TRBJ1-2,TRBV28,NA,NA,CASSLSSNGYTF,TGTGCCAGCAGTTTATCCTCGAATGGCTACACCTTC